The source of this T cell receptor (beta chain) is a study of vaccination and CD4 T cells after COVID-19. Study as a whole: Participants got two doses of BNT162b2 or mRNA-1273 vaccine. Samples taken post-COVID came a median about 100 days after diagnosis, ranging from 35 to 161.

The treatment is: roughly 10-day PBMC culture with coronavirus spike peptide pools or control peptides (ViraFEST assay). Cell culture was performed with under 2.5 million PBMCs per well in the presence of 7.5 to 10 IU/ml IL-2 and roughly 10 ug/ml peptide pools. Looked up from germline, CDR1 is SNHLY and CDR2 is FYNNEI. V lost 7 bases and J lost 3, with 14 bases in between. This CDR3 spans 14 amino acids. A remark on this clonotype: The antigen remains undetermined.

The assay that was used to sequence DNA from cultured CD4+ T cells was the Oncomine TCR Beta short-read assay. A single record per CDR3 protein comes from TCRdb applying MiXCR to the PCR reads. The profile shows more than 11,000 distinct CDR3 sequences, roughly 50% of them singletons. Sequences were obtained from CD4+ T cells from blood, cultured in vitro. V gene TRBV2 combines with J gene TRBJ2-3, with D possibly TRBD2 on 7 matching bases. The clonotype originates from a human donor who had recovered from COVID-19. The CDR3 nucleotides read TGTGCCAGCAACAAGGGGGGGGGAACAGATACGCAGTATTTT. Translation: CASNKGGGTDTQYF.